What follows are 9 T cell receptor beta chains derived from one specimen sequenced in a study of control samples from healthy donors and cancer patients. Clones were sequenced by immunoSEQ multiplex PCR, and TCRdb holds only the in-frame ones, with some missing. The table records about 190,000 clones, roughly nine tenths of them present only once. The sample comprised blood. All receptors derive from a man younger than 40 in good health.

The chain employs TRBV27 and TRBJ2-1; TRBD2 agrees at 15 bases. The J segment lost 10 bases and the V segment lost 4 bases, leaving 8 bases of the junction unmatched. Germline loops: CDR1 MNHEY, CDR2 SMNVEV (reference sequence). This CDR3 is built from 16 residues. The CDR3, as DNA: TGTGCCAGCAGTTACCCGGGACTAGCGGGGGGCGGAGAGCAGTTCTTC. Protein sequence: CASSYPGLAGGGEQFF.

This chain connects TRBV4-2 to TRBJ2-3; D is ambiguous. Germline V gene data show CDR1 as LGHNA and CDR2 as YNFKEQ. Trimming removed 0 bases from V and 2 bases from J, with 9 bases in between. There are 15 residues in the CDR3. Here the CDR3 reads CASSQEWVFTDTQYF. The CDR3 DNA sequence: TGTGCCAGCAGCCAAGAGTGGGTGTTCACAGATACGCAGTATTTT.

The chain is built from TRBV19 and TRBJ2-4; 12 nucleotides align to TRBD1. In germline, CDR1 is LNHDA, CDR2 SQIVND (reference sequence). The CDR3 consists of 19 residues. The trim removed 5 bases at V and 2 bases at J, leaving 13 bases unmatched. This CDR3 reads CASSPGTGGVGTPKNIQYF. The CDR3 coding sequence is TGTGCCAGTAGTCCCGGGACAGGGGGCGTAGGTACTCCCAAAAACATTCAGTACTTC.

The chain joins TRBV4-1 to TRBJ2-1; 7 positions agree with TRBD2. The J segment lost 4 bases and the V segment lost 1 base, leaving 4 bases of the junction unmatched. The CDR3 sequence is 15 residues long. The germline CDR1 and CDR2 sequences are MGHRA and YSYEKL. As DNA, the CDR3 is TGCGCCAGCAGCCAAGTGTTAGCGGGTTACAATGAGCAGTTCTTC. It codes for CASSQVLAGYNEQFF.

V gene TRBV10-3 combines with J gene TRBJ1-2; D is unresolved. Germline V CDR1 and CDR2: ENHRY, SYGVKD. There are 14 residues in the CDR3. Trimming shortened V by 3 bases and J by 6 bases, and 14 bases separated the two germline ends. The CDR3 reads CAISEQTSGHGYTF. The CDR3 coding sequence is TGTGCCATCAGTGAACAGACGTCAGGACATGGCTACACCTTC.

This clone was detected only once. The chain joins TRBV5-5 to TRBJ1-4; 7 nucleotides match TRBD1. This CDR3 has 12 amino acids. Unmatched junction bases numbered 6, after V lost 5 bases and J lost 11 bases. CDR1 and CDR2 (germline): SGHKS, YYEKEE (reference sequence). CDR3 in DNA: TGTGCCAGCAGACGAACAGGGGAGAAACTGTTTTTT. It yields the protein CASRRTGEKLFF.

The chain couples TRBV5-1 to TRBJ2-1; the match to TRBD1 covers 8 bases. This CDR3 is 15 amino acids long. Germline CDR1 SGHRS, CDR2 YFSETQ. The junction had 4 bases not matched to a gene; V was cut back by 4 bases and J by 1 base. The CDR3, as DNA: TGCGCCAGCAGCCCAGGGGGCGCTTCCTACAATGAGCAGTTCTTC. Its translation is CASSPGGASYNEQFF.

V usage is TRBV6-5 and J usage is TRBJ1-5; TRBD1 agrees at 9 bases. There are 14 residues in the CDR3. Germline V gene lookup returns CDR1 MNHEY and CDR2 SVGAGI. Trimming cost V 7 bases and J 3 bases; bases outside gene matches: 4. The CDR3 bases are TGTGCCAGCACTGGGACAGGGATCAATCAGCCCCAGCATTTT. It specifies CASTGTGINQPQHF.

The V call is TRBV12-3 or TRBV12-4, the J call TRBJ1-1; 7 bases line up with TRBD1. CDR3 length: 13 amino acids. V shed 8 bases and J 1 base; nucleotides not matched to a gene: 4. This CDR3 reads CASRTGANTEAFF. The CDR3 DNA follows: TGTGCCAGCCGAACAGGGGCGAACACTGAAGCTTTCTTT.